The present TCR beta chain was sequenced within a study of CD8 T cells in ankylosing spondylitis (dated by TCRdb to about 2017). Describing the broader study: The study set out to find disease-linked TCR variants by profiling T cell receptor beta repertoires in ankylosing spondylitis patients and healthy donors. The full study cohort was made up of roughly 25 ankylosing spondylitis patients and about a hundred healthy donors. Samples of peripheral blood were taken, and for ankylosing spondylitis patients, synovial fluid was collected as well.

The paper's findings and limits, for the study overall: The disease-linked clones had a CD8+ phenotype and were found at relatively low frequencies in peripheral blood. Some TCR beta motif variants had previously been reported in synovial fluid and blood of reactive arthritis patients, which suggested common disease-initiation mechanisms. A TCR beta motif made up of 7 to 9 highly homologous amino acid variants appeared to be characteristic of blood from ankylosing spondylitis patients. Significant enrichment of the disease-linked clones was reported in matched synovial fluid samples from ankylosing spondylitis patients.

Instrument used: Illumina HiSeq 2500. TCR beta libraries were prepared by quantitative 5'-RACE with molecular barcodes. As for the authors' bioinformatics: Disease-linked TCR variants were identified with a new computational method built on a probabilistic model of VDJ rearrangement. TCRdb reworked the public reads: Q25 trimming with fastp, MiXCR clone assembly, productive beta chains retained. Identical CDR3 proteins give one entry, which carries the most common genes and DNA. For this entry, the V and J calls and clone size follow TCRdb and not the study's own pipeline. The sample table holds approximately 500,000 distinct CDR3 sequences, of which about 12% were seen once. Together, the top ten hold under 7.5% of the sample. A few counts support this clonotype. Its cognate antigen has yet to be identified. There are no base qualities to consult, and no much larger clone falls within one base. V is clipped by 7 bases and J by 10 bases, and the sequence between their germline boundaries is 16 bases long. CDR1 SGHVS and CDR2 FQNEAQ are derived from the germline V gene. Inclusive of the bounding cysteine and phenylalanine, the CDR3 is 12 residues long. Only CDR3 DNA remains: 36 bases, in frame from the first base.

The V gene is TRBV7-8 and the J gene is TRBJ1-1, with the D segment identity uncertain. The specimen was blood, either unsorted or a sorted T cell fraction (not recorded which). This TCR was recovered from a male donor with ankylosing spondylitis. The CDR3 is CASNQEGGSAFF. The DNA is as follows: TGTGCCAGCAACCAAGAAGGCGGGTCAGCTTTCTTT.